The entry below describes one TCR beta chain. Its antigen is undetermined. The authors reverse transcribed about 0.5 to 1 ug RNA with random hexamers. The amplification used immunoSEQ multiplex PCR on TCR beta CDR3; it spanned 54 Vbeta and 13 Jbeta. In TCRdb, the immunoSEQ multiplex PCR reads were re-called with MiXCR into one record per CDR3 protein. The sample has 250,000 to 300,000 distinct CDR3 sequences, roughly 85% seen once. CDR1 and CDR2 (germline): SGDLS, YYNGEE. The V end was cut by 4 bases, the J end by 6 bases, with 11 bases between. This CDR3 is 13 amino acids long. The data derive from a study of CD8 T cells in Susac syndrome. Study results and limitations: The study admitted that it had a relatively small number of individuals in its TCR sequencing and HLA analysis.

The sequenced material came from CD8+ T cells from PBMCs. The chain combines TRBV9 with TRBJ2-1; D is ambiguous. The source is a human donor with multiple sclerosis. Here the CDR3 reads CASSNNKINEQFF. CDR3 bases: TGTGCCAGCAGCAATAATAAAATCAATGAGCAGTTCTTC.